The clone carrying this TCR beta chain was seen more than once but under ten times. Measured with immunoSEQ multiplex PCR; TCRdb has only the in-frame clones, and not every one. The sample has 20,000 to 25,000 clones, 86% seen once. The sample comes from a study of T cell changes during pregnancy in multiple sclerosis. CDR3 length: 15 residues. V was pared by 0 bases and J by 7 bases, with 13 bases between. Per the germline V gene, CDR1 is LGHNA and CDR2 is YSLEER. The clonotype was recovered from a female donor in good health, enrolled as a control in a pregnancy study. Material: CD8+ T cells from peripheral blood mononuclear cells, obtained in the first trimester of pregnancy. The V call is TRBV4-3, the J call TRBJ1-3; weak D call: TRBD1 (5 bases). The CDR3 nucleotides are TGCGCCAGCAGCCAAGATCGGGGGGTTGGGAACACCATATATTTT. This translates into CASSQDRGVGNTIYF.